The 5 T cell receptor beta chains below come from one sample, sequenced in a study of shared clonotypes between healthy human individuals. Positive CCR7 selection of CD45RO-negative cells yielded the naive CD8 cells, and terminally differentiated effector memory CD45RA+ cells were excluded. The repertoire was sequenced with immunoSEQ multiplex PCR; TCRdb's copy has only in-frame clones and lacks some. This table has about 2.2 million clones, just under 95% appearing once. The sequenced sample was naive CD8+ T cells from PBMCs. These receptors originate from a man between 18 and 35 years old in good health. Some clones in this sample may be carry-over from other donors' samples.

The chain employs TRBV6-1 and TRBJ2-7; the D is unclear. The V end was cut by 2 bases, the J end by 2 bases, with 13 bases between. This CDR3 is built from 15 residues. Germline CDR1 and CDR2: MNHNS and SASEGT. CDR3 in DNA: TGTGCCAGCAGTGAAAGGTCCAACCAAGCCTACGAGCAGTACTTC. Translated: CASSERSNQAYEQYF.

The table lists this clone with a count of one. The rearrangement joins TRBV27 to TRBJ2-7; D call uncertain. The V gene's germline CDR1 is MNHEY and CDR2 SMNVEV (reference sequence). The CDR3 loop spans 15 amino acids. Trimming stripped 5 bases from V and 0 bases from J, with 14 bases between. CDR3 sequence (DNA): TGTGCCAGCAGTCAGACCATGGACGCCTCCTACGAGCAGTACTTC. Translated, it gives CASSQTMDASYEQYF.

The rearrangement uses TRBV7-8 and TRBJ2-7, with D uncertain. This CDR3 region has 14 residues. V shed 1 base and J shed 3 bases, with 10 bases lying between them. Germline V gene data show CDR1 as SGHVS and CDR2 as FQNEAQ. The CDR3 region is CASSLGSGDYEQYF. As DNA, the CDR3 is TGTGCCAGCAGCTTAGGTTCAGGAGACTACGAGCAGTACTTC.

This chain joins TRBV27 and TRBJ2-1; D remains ambiguous. The CDR3 contains 13 residues. The V and J ends lost 3 bases and 8 bases respectively, with 11 bases between them. Germline CDR1 MNHEY, CDR2 SMNVEV (reference sequence). Written as DNA, the CDR3 is TGTGCCAGCAGTTTTTCATTAAGCGATGAGCAGTTCTTC. It yields the protein CASSFSLSDEQFF.

The chain joins TRBV7-9 to TRBJ2-1; TRBD2 matches 9 bases. With 6 bases clipped from V and 6 bases from J, the junction kept 9 bases outside the gene matches. In germline, CDR1 is SEHNR, CDR2 FQNEAQ (reference sequence). The CDR3 has 15 amino acids. Here the CDR3 DNA reads TGTGCCAGCAGACAGGCGGGAGGGCCCCTCAATGAGCAGTTCTTC. Translating gives CASRQAGGPLNEQFF. Full variable domain (rest looked up from reference TRBV7-9 and TRBJ2-1): DTGVSQNPRHKITKRGQNVTFRCDPISEHNRLYWYRQTLGQGPEFLTYFQNEAQLEKSRLLSDRFSAERPKGSFSTLEIQRTEQGDSAMYLCASRQAGGPLNEQFFGPGTRLTVL.